This TCR beta chain comes out of a study of blood T cell repertoires in COVID-19. Study details: COVID-19 samples, acute and convalescent, were from the United States, Italy and Spain. PBMCs, B-cell-depleted T cells, or T cells were the source of the cDNA or gDNA that made up the material.

V was pared by 6 bases and J by 2 bases, with 6 bases of the junction left unmatched. Germline CDR1 MNHEY, CDR2 SMNVEV (reference sequence). This CDR3 region has 15 residues. As handled by the study authors: Amplifying reference gene primers gave estimates of nucleated cell counts. Using immunoSEQ multiplex PCR, the repertoire was profiled, and TCRdb retains in-frame clones only, with some absent. The DNA gave D and trimming, while V, J and clone size come from that table. The sample carries about 46,000 clones, roughly 86% recorded once. This clone has only a few counts. The chain combines TRBV27 with TRBJ1-5, with 8 bases identical to TRBD1. The source of this sequence is a man in his sixties with active or convalescent COVID-19. The material sequenced was peripheral blood. The CDR3: CASRPGGPGNQPQHF. The CDR3 coding sequence is TGTGCCAGCAGGCCAGGGGGCCCGGGCAATCAGCCCCAGCATTTT.